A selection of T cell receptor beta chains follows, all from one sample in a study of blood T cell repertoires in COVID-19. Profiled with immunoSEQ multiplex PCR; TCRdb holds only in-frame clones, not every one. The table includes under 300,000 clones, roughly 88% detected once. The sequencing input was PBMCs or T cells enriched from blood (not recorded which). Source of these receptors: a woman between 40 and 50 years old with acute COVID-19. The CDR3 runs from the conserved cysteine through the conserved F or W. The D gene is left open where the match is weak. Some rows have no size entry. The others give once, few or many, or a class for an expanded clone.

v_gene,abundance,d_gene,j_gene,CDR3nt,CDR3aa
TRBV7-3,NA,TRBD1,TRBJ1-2,TGTGCCAGCAGCCCCGGGACAGCTAACTATGGCTACACCTTC,CASSPGTANYGYTF
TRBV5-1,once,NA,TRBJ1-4,TGCGCCAGCAGCTGGAACAGGGTTGGTGAAAAACTGTTTTTT,CASSWNRVGEKLFF
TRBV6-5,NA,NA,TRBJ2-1,TGTGCCAGCAGTTACTCCCCGAGACTAGCCTACAATGAGCAGTTCTTC,CASSYSPRLAYNEQFF
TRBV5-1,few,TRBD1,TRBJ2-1,TGCGCCAGCAAGGACAGGGTAATGAATGAGCAGTTCTTC,CASKDRVMNEQFF
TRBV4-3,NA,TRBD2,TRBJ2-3,TGCGCCAGCAGCCAAGATCTAAAGACTAGCGGGAGAACTAGCACAGATACGCAGTATTTT,CASSQDLKTSGRTSTDTQYF
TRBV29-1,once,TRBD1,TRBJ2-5,TGCAGCGTTGTCGGGACAGTCAAAGAGACCCAGTACTTC,CSVVGTVKETQYF
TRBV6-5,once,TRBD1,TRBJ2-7,TGTGCCAGCAGTTACACCGGGGGACAGGTCTTATCCGAGCAGTACTTC,CASSYTGGQVLSEQYF
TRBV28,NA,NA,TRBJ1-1,TGTGCCAGCAGTTCGCGAACTGAAGCTTTCTTT,CASSSRTEAFF
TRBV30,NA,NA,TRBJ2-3,TGTGCCTGGAGTGTAAAGGGCGGGTTAGATACGCAGTATTTT,CAWSVKGGLDTQYF
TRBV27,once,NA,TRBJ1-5,TGTGCCAGCAGTTTAAGGAGGGACAATCAGCCCCAGCATTTT,CASSLRRDNQPQHF
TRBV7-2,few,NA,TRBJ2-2,TGTGCCAGCAGCTTAGACTCGACCGGGGAGCTGTTTTTT,CASSLDSTGELFF
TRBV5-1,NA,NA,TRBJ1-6,TGCGCCAGCAGTAGAGCCCTCCACTTT,CASSRALHF
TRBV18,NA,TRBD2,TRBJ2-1,TGTGCCAGCTCAGAACTAGCGGGAGACTACAATGAGCAGTTCTTC,CASSELAGDYNEQFF
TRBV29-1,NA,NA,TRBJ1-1,TGCAGCGGTTTACAGGATTTGAACACTGAAGCTTTCTTT,CSGLQDLNTEAFF
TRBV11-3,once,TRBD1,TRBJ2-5,TGTGCCAGCAGCTTAGAAGGACAGGGTCGAGAGACCCAGTACTTC,CASSLEGQGRETQYF
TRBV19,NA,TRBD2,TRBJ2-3,TGTGCCAGTAGCTTGGGACTAGCGGGGGAGGATACGCAGTATTTT,CASSLGLAGEDTQYF
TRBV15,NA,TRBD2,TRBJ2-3,TGTGCCACCAGCAGATCCGAAAGCGGGAGGGCCGTTGTAAATACGCAGTATTTT,CATSRSESGRAVVNTQYF
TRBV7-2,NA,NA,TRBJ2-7,TGTGCCAGCAGCTTATTTGGGCCTTCCTCCTACGAGCAGTACTTC,CASSLFGPSSYEQYF
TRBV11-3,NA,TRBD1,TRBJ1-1,TGTGCCAGCAGCGTCTTAACAGGGGCCCGGGAAGGAGCTTTCTTT,CASSVLTGAREGAFF
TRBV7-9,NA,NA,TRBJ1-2,TGTGCCAGCAGCTTAGCTGGCAGGGAATATGGCTACACCTTC,CASSLAGREYGYTF
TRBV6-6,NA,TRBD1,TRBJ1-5,TGTGCCAGCGAGCCTCAGGGGGCGCGCAATCAGCCCCAGCATTTT,CASEPQGARNQPQHF
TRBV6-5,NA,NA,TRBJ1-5,TGTGCCAGCAGTTACTCCCGGGACATCCATCAGCCCCAGCATTTT,CASSYSRDIHQPQHF
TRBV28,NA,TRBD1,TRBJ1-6,TGTGCCAGCAGTTCAACCGGGACAGGGAATTCACCCCTCCACTTT,CASSSTGTGNSPLHF
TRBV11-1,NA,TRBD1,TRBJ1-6,TGTGCCAGCAGCCGAGTCGGGACAGAAAATTCACCCCTCCACTTT,CASSRVGTENSPLHF
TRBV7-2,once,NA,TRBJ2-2,TGTGCCAGCAGCTTAACAGGCGCAACCGGGGAGCTGTTTTTT,CASSLTGATGELFF
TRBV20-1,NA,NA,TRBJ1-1,TGCAGTGCTAGATCGAGCACTGAAGCTTTCTTT,CSARSSTEAFF
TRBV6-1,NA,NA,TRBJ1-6,TGTGCCAGCAGTGAATCCGCAGGATATAATTCACCCCTCCACTTT,CASSESAGYNSPLHF
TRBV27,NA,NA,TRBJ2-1,TGTGCCAGCAGCACCAAAGCGGGCACCTACAATGAGCAGTTCTTC,CASSTKAGTYNEQFF
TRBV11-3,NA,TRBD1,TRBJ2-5,TGTGCCAGCAGCCTGGGACAGTTGGGGGTTAAAGAGACCCAGTACTTC,CASSLGQLGVKETQYF
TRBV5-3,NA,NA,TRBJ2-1,TGTGCCAGAAGCCCCGTACTCTACAATGAGCAGTTCTTC,CARSPVLYNEQFF
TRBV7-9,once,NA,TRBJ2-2,TGTGCCAGCAGCTCAAAACTCACTAGCACCGGGGAGCTGTTTTTT,CASSSKLTSTGELFF
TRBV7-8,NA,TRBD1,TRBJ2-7,TGTGCCAGCAGCCGGGACAGGGCAGGCGAGCAGTACTTC,CASSRDRAGEQYF
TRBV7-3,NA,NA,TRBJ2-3,TGTGCCAGCAGCTTTCGAGGAGATACGCAGTATTTT,CASSFRGDTQYF
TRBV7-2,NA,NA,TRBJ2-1,TGTGCCAGCAACAGACGGAACCCCTACAATGAGCAGTTCTTC,CASNRRNPYNEQFF
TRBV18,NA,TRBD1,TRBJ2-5,TGTGCCAGCTCACCAACCTCCTGGCCAGGGGGCCAAGAGACCCAGTACTTC,CASSPTSWPGGQETQYF
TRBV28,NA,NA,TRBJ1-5,TGTGCCAGCCGCCCGGGGGGGTCACAGCCCCAGCATTTT,CASRPGGSQPQHF
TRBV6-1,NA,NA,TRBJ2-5,TGTGCCAGCAGTGAGGTGGGAGCCCCGGAATGGGAGACCCAGTACTTC,CASSEVGAPEWETQYF
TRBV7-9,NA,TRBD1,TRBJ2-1,TGTGCCAGCAGCTTAGCGGGGGTCCGGGACAGGGTTTACAATGAGCAGTTCTTC,CASSLAGVRDRVYNEQFF
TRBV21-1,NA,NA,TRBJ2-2,TGTGCCAGCAGCAAATGGGAGCGGGAGGGCCCCCCGCACGGGGAGCTGTTTTTT,CASSKWEREGPPHGELFF
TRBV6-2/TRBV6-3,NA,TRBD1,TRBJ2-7,TGTGCCAGCAGTTATTCCCAGGGGGCCTACGAGCAGTACTTC,CASSYSQGAYEQYF
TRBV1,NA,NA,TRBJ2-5,TGCACCAGCAGCCAAGATCAGGGACTAGCGGGGGCGTGGGCCCAGTACTTC,CTSSQDQGLAGAWAQYF
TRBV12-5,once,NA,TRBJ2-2,TGTGCTAGTGGTTTCGGGGGTAAGGACACCGGGGAGCTGTTTTTT,CASGFGGKDTGELFF
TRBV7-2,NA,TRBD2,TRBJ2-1,TGTGCCAGCAACCCACTAGCGGGAGGGCCTCTTTTCCGGTACAATGAGCAGTTCTTC,CASNPLAGGPLFRYNEQFF
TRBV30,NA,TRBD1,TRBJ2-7,TGTGCCTGGAGTGCGACAGGGATTTTTCACGAGCAGTACTTC,CAWSATGIFHEQYF
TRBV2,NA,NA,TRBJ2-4,TGTGCCAGCAGTGAAGTACACGGCAGGGGTCTAGCCAAAAACATTCAGTACTTC,CASSEVHGRGLAKNIQYF
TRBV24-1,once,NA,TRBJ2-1,TGTGCCACCAGAAAACGGGACACATACTACAATGAGCAGTTCTTC,CATRKRDTYYNEQFF
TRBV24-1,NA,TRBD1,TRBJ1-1,TGTGCCACCAGACAGGGGGTTAAGACTGAAGCTTTCTTT,CATRQGVKTEAFF
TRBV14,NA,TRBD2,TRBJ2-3,TGTGCCAGCAGTCGCGGGGCGACTAGCGGGAGTTCAATGGGCACAGATACGCAGTATTTT,CASSRGATSGSSMGTDTQYF
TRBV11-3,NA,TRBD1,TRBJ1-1,TGTGCCAGCAGCTTAGATAGGGACAGGAAAGCTTTCTTT,CASSLDRDRKAFF
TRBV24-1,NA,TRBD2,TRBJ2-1,TGTGCCACCAGTGATGGGACTAGCGGCAATGAGCAGTTCTTC,CATSDGTSGNEQFF
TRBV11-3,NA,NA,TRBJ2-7,TGTGCCAGCAGCTTTCGGGACAATTCCTACGAGCAGTACTTC,CASSFRDNSYEQYF
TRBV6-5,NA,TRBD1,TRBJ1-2,TGTGCCACCAATCGAGGGGGCCTTCGCTATGGCTACACCTTC,CATNRGGLRYGYTF
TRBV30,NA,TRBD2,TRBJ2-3,TGTGCCTGGAGTGTGCTGATAGCGGGTACGCAGTATTTT,CAWSVLIAGTQYF
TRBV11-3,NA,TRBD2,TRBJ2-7,TGTGCCAGCAGCTTAGAAGGACTAGCGGGAGTCGAGCAGTACTTC,CASSLEGLAGVEQYF